The clone carrying this T cell receptor beta chain was picked up many times. The CDR3 regions of TCR beta were amplified from RNA transcripts. The HTBI primer set was used in a first-round RT-PCR of the TCR CDR3. Each CDR3 protein gets one entry after TCRdb re-called the multiplex PCR reads with MiXCR. Among under 250,000 distinct CDR3 sequences listed, roughly 17% were seen once. This sample is drawn from a study of T cells in Graves' hyperthyroidism and ophthalmopathy. The CDR3 has 15 amino acids. V lost 7 bases, J lost 6 bases, and 11 bases stayed unmatched. The genes are TRBV12-3 or TRBV12-4 and TRBJ2-7, with 11 bases lining up with TRBD2. The receptor comes from a man between 45 and 60 years old with Graves' hyperthyroidism. What was sequenced was blood. The CDR3 loop is CASMISGRASREQYF. The CDR3 nucleotides read TGTGCCAGCATGATTAGCGGGAGGGCCTCCCGCGAGCAGTACTTC.